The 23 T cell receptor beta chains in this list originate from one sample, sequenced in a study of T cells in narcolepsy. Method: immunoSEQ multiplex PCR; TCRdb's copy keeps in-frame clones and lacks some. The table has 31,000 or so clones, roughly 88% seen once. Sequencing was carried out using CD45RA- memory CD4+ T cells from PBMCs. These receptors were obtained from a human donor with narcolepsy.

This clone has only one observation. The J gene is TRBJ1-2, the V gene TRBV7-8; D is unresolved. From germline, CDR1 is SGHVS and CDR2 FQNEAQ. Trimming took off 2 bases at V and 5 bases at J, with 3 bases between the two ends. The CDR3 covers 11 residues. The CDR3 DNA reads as TGTGCCAGCAGCTTACAGTATGGCTACACCTTC. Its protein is CASSLQYGYTF.

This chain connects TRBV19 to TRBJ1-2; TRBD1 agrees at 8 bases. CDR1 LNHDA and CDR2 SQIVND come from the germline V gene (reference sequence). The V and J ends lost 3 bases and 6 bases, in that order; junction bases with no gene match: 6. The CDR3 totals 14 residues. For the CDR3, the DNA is TGTGCCAGTAGTATTCCGACAGGGGCGCATGGCTACACCTTC. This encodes CASSIPTGAHGYTF.

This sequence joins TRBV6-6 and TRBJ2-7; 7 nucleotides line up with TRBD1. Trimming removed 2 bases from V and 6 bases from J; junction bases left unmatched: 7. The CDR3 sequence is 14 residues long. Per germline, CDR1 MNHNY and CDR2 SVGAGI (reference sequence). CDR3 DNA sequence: TGTGCCAGCAGTTACGGGACAGCTTCCGCCGAGCAGTACTTC. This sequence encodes CASSYGTASAEQYF.

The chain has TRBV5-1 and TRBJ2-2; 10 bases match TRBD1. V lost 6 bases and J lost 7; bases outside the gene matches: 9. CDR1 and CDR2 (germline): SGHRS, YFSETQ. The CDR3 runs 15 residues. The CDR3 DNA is TGCGCCAGCAACCCGGACAGGGGGAGTATCGGGGAGCTGTTTTTT. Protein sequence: CASNPDRGSIGELFF.

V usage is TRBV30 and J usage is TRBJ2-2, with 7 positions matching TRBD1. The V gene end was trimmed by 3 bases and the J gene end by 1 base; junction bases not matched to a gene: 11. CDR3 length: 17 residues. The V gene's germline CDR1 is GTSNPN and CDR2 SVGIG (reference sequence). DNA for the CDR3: TGTGCCTGGAGCGCCGCCACGGCAGGGGGGAACACCGGGGAGCTGTTTTTT. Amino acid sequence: CAWSAATAGGNTGELFF. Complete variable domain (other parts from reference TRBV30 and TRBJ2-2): SQTIHQWPATLVQPVGSPLSLECTVEGTSNPNLYWYRQAAGRGLQLLFYSVGIGQISSEVPQNLSASRPQDRQFILSSKKLLLSDSGFYLCAWSAATAGGNTGELFFGEGSRLTVL.

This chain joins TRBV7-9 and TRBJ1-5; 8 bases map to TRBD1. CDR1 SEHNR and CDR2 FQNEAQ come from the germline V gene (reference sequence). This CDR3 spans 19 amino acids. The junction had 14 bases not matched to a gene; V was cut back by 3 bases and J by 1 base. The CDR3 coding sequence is TGTGCCAGCAGCTTTACGCCGAGACAGGGGATTGGGAGCAATCAGCCCCAGCATTTT. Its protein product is CASSFTPRQGIGSNQPQHF.

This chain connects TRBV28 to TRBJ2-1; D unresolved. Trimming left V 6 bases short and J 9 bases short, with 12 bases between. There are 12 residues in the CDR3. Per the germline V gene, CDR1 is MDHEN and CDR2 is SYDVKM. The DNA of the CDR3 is TGTGCCAGCAGCCCCCAAGTTGGTGAGCAGTTCTTC. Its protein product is CASSPQVGEQFF.

DNA of the CDR3: TGCGCCAGCAGCCAACCACAGGAAAAACTGTTTTTT. The encoded protein is CASSQPQEKLFF. The chain recombines TRBV4-1 with TRBJ1-4; D remains unclear. The CDR3 length is 12 residues. The germline gives CDR1 MGHRA, CDR2 YSYEKL. The V end lost 2 bases, the J end lost 8 bases, and 6 bases lay between the germline ends.

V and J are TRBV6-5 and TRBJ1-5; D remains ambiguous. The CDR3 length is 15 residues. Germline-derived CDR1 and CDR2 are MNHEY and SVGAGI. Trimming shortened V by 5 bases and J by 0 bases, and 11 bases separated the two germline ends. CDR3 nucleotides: TGTGCCAGCAGTGCTACGGGTAATAGCAATCAGCCCCAGCATTTT. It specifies CASSATGNSNQPQHF.

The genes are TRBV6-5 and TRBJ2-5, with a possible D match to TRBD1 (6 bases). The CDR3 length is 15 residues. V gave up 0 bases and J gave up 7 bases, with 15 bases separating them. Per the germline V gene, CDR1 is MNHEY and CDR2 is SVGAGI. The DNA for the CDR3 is TGTGCCAGCAGTTACTCGTCAGGGGCGTACATGACCCAGTACTTC. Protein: CASSYSSGAYMTQYF.

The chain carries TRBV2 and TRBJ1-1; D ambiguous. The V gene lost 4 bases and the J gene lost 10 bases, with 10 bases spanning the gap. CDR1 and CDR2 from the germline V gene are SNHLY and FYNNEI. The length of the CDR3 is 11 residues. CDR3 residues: CASSARVSAFF. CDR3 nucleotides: TGTGCCAGCAGTGCGCGAGTGTCAGCTTTCTTT.

In DNA, the CDR3 is TGTGCCAGCAGCTTGGCGGGGGGAGGCACAGATACGCAGTATTTT. As protein: CASSLAGGGTDTQYF. The chain employs TRBV11-3 and TRBJ2-3, with 8 bases that match TRBD2. The germline CDR1 and CDR2 sequences are SGHNT and YENEEA. The junction had 3 bases not matched to a gene; V was cut back by 3 bases and J by 1 base. This CDR3 spans 15 amino acids.

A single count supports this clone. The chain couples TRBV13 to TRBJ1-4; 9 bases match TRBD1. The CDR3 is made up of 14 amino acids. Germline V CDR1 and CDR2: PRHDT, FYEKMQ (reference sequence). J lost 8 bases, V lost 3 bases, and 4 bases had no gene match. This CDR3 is CASSFGTGREKLFF. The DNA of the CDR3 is TGTGCCAGCAGCTTCGGGACAGGGCGCGAAAAACTGTTTTTT.

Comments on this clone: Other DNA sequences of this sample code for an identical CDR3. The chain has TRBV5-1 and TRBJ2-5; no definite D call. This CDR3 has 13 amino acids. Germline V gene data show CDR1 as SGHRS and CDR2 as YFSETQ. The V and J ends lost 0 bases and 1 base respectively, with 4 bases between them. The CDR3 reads CASSLDTQETQYF. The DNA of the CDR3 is TGCGCCAGCAGCTTGGACACCCAAGAGACCCAGTACTTC.

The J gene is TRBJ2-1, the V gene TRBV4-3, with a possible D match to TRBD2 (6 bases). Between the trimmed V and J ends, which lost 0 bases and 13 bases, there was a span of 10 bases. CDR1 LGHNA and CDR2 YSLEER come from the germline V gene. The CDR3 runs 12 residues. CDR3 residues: CASSQDRGAQFF. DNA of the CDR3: TGCGCCAGCAGCCAAGATCGCGGGGCTCAGTTCTTC.

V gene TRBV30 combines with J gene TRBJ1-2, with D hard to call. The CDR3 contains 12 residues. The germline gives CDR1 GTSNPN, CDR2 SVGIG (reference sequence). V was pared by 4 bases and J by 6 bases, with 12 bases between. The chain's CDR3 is CAWNGGKDGYTF. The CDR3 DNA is TGTGCCTGGAATGGAGGGAAGGATGGCTACACCTTC.

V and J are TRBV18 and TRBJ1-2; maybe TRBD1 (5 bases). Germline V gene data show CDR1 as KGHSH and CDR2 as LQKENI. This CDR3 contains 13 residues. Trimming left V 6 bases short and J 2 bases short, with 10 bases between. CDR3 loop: CASSSTENYGYTF. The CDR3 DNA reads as TGTGCCAGCTCTTCGACAGAGAACTATGGCTACACCTTC.

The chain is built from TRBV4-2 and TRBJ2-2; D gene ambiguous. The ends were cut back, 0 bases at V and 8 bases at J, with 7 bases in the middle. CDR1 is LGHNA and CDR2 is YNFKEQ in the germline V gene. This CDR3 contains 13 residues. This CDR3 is CASSQDLTGELFF. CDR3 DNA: TGTGCCAGCAGCCAAGATCTGACAGGGGAGCTGTTTTTT.

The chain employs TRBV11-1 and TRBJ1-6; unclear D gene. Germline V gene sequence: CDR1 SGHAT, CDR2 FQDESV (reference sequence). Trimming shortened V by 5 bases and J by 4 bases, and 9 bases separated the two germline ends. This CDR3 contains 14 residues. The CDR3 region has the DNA TGTGCCAGCAGCGGATTTGGGTATAATTCACCCCTCCACTTT. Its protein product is CASSGFGYNSPLHF.

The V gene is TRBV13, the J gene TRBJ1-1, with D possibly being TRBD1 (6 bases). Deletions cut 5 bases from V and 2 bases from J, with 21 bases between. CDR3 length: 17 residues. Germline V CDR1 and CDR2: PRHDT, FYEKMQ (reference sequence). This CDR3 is CASSETGISSNNTEAFF. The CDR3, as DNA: TGTGCCAGCAGCGAAACAGGGATTTCGAGTAACAACACTGAAGCTTTCTTT.

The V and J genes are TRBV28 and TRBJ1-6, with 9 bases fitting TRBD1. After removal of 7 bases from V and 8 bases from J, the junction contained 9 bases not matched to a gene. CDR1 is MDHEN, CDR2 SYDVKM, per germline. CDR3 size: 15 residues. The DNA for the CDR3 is TGTGCCAGCAAGCCGGGACAGGGTTACTATTCACCCCTCCACTTT. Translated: CASKPGQGYYSPLHF.

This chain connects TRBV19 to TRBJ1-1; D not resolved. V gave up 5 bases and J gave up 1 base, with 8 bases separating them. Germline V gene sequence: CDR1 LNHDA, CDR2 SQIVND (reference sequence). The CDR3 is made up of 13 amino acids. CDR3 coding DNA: TGTGCCAGTAGTCCCACTGAGAACACTGAAGCTTTCTTT. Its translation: CASSPTENTEAFF.

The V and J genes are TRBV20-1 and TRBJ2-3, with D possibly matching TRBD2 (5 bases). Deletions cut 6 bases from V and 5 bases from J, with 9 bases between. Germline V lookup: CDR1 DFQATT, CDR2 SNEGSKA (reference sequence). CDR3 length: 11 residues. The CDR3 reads CSALDGDTQYF. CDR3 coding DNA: TGCAGTGCACTAGATGGAGATACGCAGTATTTT.